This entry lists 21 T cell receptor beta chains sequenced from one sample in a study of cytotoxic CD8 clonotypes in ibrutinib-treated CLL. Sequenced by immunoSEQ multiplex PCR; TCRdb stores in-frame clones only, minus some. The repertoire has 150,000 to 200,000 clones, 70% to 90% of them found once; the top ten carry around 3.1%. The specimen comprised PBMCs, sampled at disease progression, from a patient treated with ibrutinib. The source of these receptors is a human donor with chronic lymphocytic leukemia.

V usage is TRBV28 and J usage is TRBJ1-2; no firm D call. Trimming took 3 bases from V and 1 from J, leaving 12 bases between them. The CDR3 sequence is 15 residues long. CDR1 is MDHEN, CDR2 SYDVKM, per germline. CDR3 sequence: CASSLEHGVNYGYTF. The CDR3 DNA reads TGTGCCAGCAGTTTGGAGCATGGGGTTAACTATGGCTACACCTTC.

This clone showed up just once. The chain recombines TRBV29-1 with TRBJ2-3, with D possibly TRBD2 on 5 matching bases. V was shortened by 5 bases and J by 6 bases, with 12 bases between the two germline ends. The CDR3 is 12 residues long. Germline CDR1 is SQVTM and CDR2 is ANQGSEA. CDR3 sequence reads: CSVSELGDTQYF. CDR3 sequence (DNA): TGCAGCGTTTCCGAACTAGGGGATACGCAGTATTTT.

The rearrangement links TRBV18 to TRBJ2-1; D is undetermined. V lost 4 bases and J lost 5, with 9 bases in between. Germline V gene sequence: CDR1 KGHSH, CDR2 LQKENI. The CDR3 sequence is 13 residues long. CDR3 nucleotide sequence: TGTGCCAGCTCACTAGAGATTGACAATGAGCAGTTCTTC. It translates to CASSLEIDNEQFF.

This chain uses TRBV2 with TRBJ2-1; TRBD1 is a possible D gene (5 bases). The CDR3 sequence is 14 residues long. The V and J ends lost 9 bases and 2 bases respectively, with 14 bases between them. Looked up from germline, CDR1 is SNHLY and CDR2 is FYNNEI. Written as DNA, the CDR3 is TGTGCCAGAGCAGGGTCAGTAACCTACAATGAGCAGTTCTTC. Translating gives CARAGSVTYNEQFF.

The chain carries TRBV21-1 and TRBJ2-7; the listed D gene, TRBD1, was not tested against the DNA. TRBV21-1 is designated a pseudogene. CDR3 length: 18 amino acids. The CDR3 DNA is TGTGCCAGCATCATCGACAGGGGGCTTAGCGGGATGATCTACGAGCAGTACTTC. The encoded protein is CASIIDRGLSGMIYEQYF.

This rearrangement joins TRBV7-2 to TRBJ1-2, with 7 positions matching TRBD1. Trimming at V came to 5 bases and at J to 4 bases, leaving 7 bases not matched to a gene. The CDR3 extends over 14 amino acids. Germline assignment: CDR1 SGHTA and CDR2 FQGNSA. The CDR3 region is CASSPGGGFYGYTF. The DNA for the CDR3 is TGTGCCAGCAGCCCAGGGGGGGGATTCTATGGCTACACCTTC.

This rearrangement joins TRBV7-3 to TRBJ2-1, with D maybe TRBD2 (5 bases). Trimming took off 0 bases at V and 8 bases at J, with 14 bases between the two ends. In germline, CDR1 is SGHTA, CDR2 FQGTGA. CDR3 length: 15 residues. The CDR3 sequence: CASSLTDFGKDEQFF. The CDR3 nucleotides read TGTGCCAGCAGCTTAACGGACTTCGGGAAGGATGAGCAGTTCTTC.

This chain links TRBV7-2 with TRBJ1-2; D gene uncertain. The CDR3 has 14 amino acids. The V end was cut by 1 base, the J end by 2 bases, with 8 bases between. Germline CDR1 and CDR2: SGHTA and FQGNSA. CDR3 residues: CASSLDRNNYGYTF. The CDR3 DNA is TGTGCCAGCAGCTTAGATAGAAACAACTATGGCTACACCTTC.

As DNA, the CDR3 is TGCGCCAGCAGTGCCGTCGGGGGCAAAGAGACCCAGTACTTC. It yields the protein CASSAVGGKETQYF. The chain combines TRBV5-1 with TRBJ2-5; D could derive from TRBD1 or TRBD2 (6 bases each). This CDR3 has 14 amino acids. Germline V gene data show CDR1 as SGHRS and CDR2 as YFSETQ. The germline V and J ends were trimmed by 5 bases and 3 bases, with 14 bases remaining between them.

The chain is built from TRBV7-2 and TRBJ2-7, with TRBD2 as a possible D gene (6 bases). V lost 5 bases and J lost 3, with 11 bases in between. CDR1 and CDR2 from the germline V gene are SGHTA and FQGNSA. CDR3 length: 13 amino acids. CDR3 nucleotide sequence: TGTGCCAGCAGCCCAGCGGGCATCTACGAGCAGTACTTC. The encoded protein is CASSPAGIYEQYF. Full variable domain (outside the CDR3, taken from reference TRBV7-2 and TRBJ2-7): GAGVSQSPSNKVTEKGKDVELRCDPISGHTALYWYRQSLGQGLEFLIYFQGNSAPDKSGLPSDRFSAERTGGSVSTLTIQRTQQEDSAVYLCASSPAGIYEQYFGPGTRLTVT.

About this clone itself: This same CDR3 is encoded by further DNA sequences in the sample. CDR3 residues: CASSPLNEQFF. DNA of the CDR3: TGTGCCAGCTCACCACTCAATGAGCAGTTCTTC. The chain has TRBV18 and TRBJ2-1, with no clear D. V was cut by 1 base and J by 6 bases, with 1 base left in between. This CDR3 has 11 residues. CDR1 is KGHSH and CDR2 is LQKENI in the germline V gene.

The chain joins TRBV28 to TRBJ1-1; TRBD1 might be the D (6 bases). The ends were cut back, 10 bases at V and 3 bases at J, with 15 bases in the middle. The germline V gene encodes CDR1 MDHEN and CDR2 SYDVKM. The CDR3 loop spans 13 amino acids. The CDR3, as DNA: TGTGCCACCCACTGGGAGGGGGACACTGAAGCTTTCTTT. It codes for CATHWEGDTEAFF.

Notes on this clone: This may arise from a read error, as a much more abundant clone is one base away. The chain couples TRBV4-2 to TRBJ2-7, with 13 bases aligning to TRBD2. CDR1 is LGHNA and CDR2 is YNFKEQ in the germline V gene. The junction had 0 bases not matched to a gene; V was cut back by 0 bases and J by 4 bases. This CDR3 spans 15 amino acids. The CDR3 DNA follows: TGTGCCAGCAGCCAAGAGACTAGCGGGAGGTACGAGCAGTACTTC. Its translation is CASSQETSGRYEQYF.

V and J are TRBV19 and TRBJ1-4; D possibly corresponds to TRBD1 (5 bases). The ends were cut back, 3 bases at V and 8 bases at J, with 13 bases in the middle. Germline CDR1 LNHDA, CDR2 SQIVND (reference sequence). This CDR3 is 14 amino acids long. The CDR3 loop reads CASSMWGMREKLFF. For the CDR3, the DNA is TGTGCCAGTAGTATGTGGGGGATGCGGGAAAAACTGTTTTTT.

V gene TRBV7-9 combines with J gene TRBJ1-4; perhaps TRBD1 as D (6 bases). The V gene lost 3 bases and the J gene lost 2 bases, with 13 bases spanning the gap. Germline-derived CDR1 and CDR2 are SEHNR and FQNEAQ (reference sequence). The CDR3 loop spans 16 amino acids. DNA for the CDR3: TGTGCCAGCAGCTTCGGGACACCTATGACTAATGAAAAACTGTTTTTT. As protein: CASSFGTPMTNEKLFF. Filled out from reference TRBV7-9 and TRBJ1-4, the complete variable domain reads DTGVSQNPRHKITKRGQNVTFRCDPISEHNRLYWYRQTLGQGPEFLTYFQNEAQLEKSRLLSDRFSAERPKGSFSTLEIQRTEQGDSAMYLCASSFGTPMTNEKLFFGSGTQLSVL.

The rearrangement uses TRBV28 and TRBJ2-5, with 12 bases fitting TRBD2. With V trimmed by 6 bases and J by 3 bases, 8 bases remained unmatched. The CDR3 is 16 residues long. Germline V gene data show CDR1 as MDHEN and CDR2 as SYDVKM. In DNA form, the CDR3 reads TGTGCCAGCAGCCATCCCGGACTAGCGGGAAAAGAGACCCAGTACTTC. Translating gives CASSHPGLAGKETQYF.

CDR3 loop: CASSLEGAELSFYGYTF. The CDR3, as DNA: TGCGCCAGCAGCTTGGAGGGGGCAGAACTAAGCTTCTATGGCTACACCTTC. J is TRBJ1-2 and V is TRBV5-1; 7 positions agree with TRBD1. The CDR3 consists of 17 residues. CDR1 and CDR2 from the germline V gene are SGHRS and YFSETQ. Germline trimming cut 0 bases from V and 4 bases from J; bases unmatched to any gene: 12.

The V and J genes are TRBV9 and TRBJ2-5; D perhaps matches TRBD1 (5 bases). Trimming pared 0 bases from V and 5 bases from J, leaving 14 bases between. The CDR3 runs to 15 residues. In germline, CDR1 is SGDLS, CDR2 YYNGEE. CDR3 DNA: TGTGCCAGCAGCGTAGGTCTAGGACATCATGAGACCCAGTACTTC. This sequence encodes CASSVGLGHHETQYF.

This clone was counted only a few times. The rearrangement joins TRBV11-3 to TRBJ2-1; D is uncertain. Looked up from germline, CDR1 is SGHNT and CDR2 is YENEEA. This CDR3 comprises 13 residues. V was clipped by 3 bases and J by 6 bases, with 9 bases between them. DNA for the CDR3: TGTGCCAGCAGCTTTTACTCACCCAATGAGCAGTTCTTC. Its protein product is CASSFYSPNEQFF.

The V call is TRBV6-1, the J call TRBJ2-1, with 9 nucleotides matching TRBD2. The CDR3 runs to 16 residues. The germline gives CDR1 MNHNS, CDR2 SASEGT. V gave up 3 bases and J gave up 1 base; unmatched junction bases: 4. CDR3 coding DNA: TGTGCCAGCAGTGACCCCCTAGCGGGGTCCTACAATGAGCAGTTCTTC. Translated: CASSDPLAGSYNEQFF.

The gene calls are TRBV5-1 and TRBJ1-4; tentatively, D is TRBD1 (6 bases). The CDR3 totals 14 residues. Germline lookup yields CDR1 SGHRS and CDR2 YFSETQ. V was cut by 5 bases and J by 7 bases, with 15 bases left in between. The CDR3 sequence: CASRRGEVSEKLFF. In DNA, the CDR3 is TGCGCCAGCAGAAGGGGGGAAGTGAGTGAAAAACTGTTTTTT.